These 14 T cell receptor beta chains came from one sample sequenced in a study of T cells in Graves' hyperthyroidism and ophthalmopathy. Regions amplified from RNA transcripts were the TCR beta CDR3 regions. When the TCR CDR3 underwent first-round RT-PCR, the HTBI primer set was used. MiXCR, run by TCRdb on the multiplex PCR reads, gives a single entry per CDR3 protein. This sample has under 450,000 distinct CDR3 sequences; less than 20% occur once, and the top ten carry roughly 13%. The sequenced sample was blood. The receptors stem from a woman between 18 and 29 years old with Graves' hyperthyroidism.

This clonotype was recorded at least ten times. This sequence joins TRBV7-3 and TRBJ2-3, with 9 positions matching TRBD2. Germline CDR1 SGHTA, CDR2 FQGTGA. Trimming at V came to 3 bases and at J to 5 bases, leaving 6 bases not matched to a gene. The CDR3 is 15 residues long. CDR3 bases: TGTGCCAGCAGCTTTAGCGGGAGTGTGGGAGATACGCAGTATTTT. Its protein product is CASSFSGSVGDTQYF.

There are many counts of this clonotype. This chain links TRBV11-3 with TRBJ2-3; D unresolved. CDR1 is SGHNT and CDR2 is YENEEA in the germline V gene. V lost 1 base and J lost 3, with 11 bases in between. CDR3 size: 15 residues. The CDR3 loop reads CASSLGSFGTDTQYF. CDR3 coding DNA: TGTGCCAGCAGCTTAGGGAGCTTCGGGACAGATACGCAGTATTTT.

This clonotype was recorded a few times. The V and J genes are TRBV4-3 and TRBJ2-6; possible D gene TRBD1, 6 bases. V was cut by 2 bases and J by 2 bases, with 16 bases left in between. Per germline, CDR1 LGHNA and CDR2 YSLEER. The CDR3 is 18 amino acids. CDR3 region: CASSQQGLITAGANVLTF. The CDR3, as DNA: TGCGCCAGCAGCCAACAGGGGTTAATTACGGCTGGGGCCAACGTCCTGACTTTC.

This clonotype was seen only a few times. The chain has TRBV27 and TRBJ2-5; TRBD1 aligns across 7 bases. This CDR3 has 12 residues. Germline V lookup: CDR1 MNHEY, CDR2 SMNVEV (reference sequence). The V and J ends lost 5 bases and 4 bases, in that order; junction bases with no gene match: 1. The CDR3 reads CASSNRGETQYF. The CDR3 coding sequence is TGTGCCAGCAGTAACAGGGGAGAGACCCAGTACTTC.

In its sample, this clonotype was seen many times. CDR3 DNA sequence: TGTGCCAGCGGTCCCTTCGACCCCCGCACAGATACGCAGTATTTT. Protein: CASGPFDPRTDTQYF. The chain joins TRBV6-1 to TRBJ2-3; D remains ambiguous. V lost 8 bases to trimming and J lost 1 base, with 16 bases between them. The CDR3 sequence is 15 residues long. Germline-derived CDR1 and CDR2 are MNHNS and SASEGT.

This clonotype was found many times. The chain couples TRBV2 to TRBJ2-7, with D tentatively TRBD1 (6 bases). The CDR3 has 16 residues. CDR1 and CDR2 (germline): SNHLY, FYNNEI. V shed 6 bases and J shed 4 bases, with 22 bases lying between them. The CDR3 nucleotides read TGTGCCAGCAGCTTCACCCAGCAGGGGTTGGGGTACGAGCAGTACTTC. Its translation is CASSFTQQGLGYEQYF. Full variable domain (missing parts from reference TRBV2 and TRBJ2-7): EPEVTQTPSHQVTQMGQEVILRCVPISNHLYFYWYRQILGQKVEFLVSFYNNEISEKSEIFDDQFSVERPDGSNFTLKIRSTKLEDSAMYFCASSFTQQGLGYEQYFGPGTRLTVT.

This clonotype appeared many times. The chain employs TRBV2 and TRBJ2-3; 10 bases fit TRBD1. Germline V gene sequence: CDR1 SNHLY, CDR2 FYNNEI. The V segment lost 8 bases and the J segment 0 bases; nucleotides outside the gene matches: 8. The CDR3 has 16 amino acids. The CDR3 DNA follows: TGTGCCAGCGGGACCGGGACAGGGGAAAGCACAGATACGCAGTATTTT. Amino acid sequence: CASGTGTGESTDTQYF.

This clonotype has at least ten counts. The chain employs TRBV6-2 or TRBV6-3 and TRBJ2-3, with D maybe TRBD2 (7 bases). The CDR3 spans 14 residues. V was shortened by 2 bases and J by 2 bases, with 8 bases between the two germline ends. Germline-derived CDR1 and CDR2 are MNHEY and SVGEGT. In DNA, the CDR3 is TGTGCCAGCAGTTACGGGGGGGCCACAGATACGCAGTATTTT. Amino acid sequence: CASSYGGATDTQYF.

The chain employs TRBV27 and TRBJ2-1, with 8 bases matching TRBD1. The junction had 15 bases not matched to a gene; V was cut back by 0 bases and J by 8 bases. This CDR3 has 18 residues. CDR1 is MNHEY and CDR2 is SMNVEV in the germline V gene (reference sequence). The CDR3 nucleotides are TGTGCCAGCAGTTTATCGCCCGGGGGCAGGGGGCGATTAGATGAGCAGTTCTTC. Protein sequence: CASSLSPGGRGRLDEQFF.

This clonotype has ten or more counts. This chain uses TRBV11-2 with TRBJ2-6; TRBD1 might be the D (5 bases). Trimming stripped 5 bases from V and 2 bases from J, with 13 bases between. The CDR3 has 16 amino acids. Germline V lookup: CDR1 SGHAT, CDR2 FQNNGV. The CDR3 region has the DNA TGTGCCAGCAGCCCACTACTCAGGGCTGGGGCCAACGTCCTGACTTTC. It yields the protein CASSPLLRAGANVLTF.

This clonotype was found many times. V is TRBV24-1 and J is TRBJ1-2, with a possible D match to TRBD1 (5 bases). This CDR3 is built from 13 residues. The V and J ends lost 3 bases and 8 bases respectively, with 12 bases between them. In germline, CDR1 is KGHDR, CDR2 SFDVKD. In nucleotides, the CDR3 is TGTGCCACCAGTGATCATCAGGGTGGAGGCTACACCTTC. Its translation: CATSDHQGGGYTF.

This clonotype was counted at least ten times. V gene TRBV10-3 combines with J gene TRBJ2-1, with 11 bases identical to TRBD2. With V trimmed by 6 bases and J by 8 bases, 9 bases remained unmatched. CDR1 is ENHRY, CDR2 SYGVKD, per germline. CDR3 length equals 15 residues. CDR3 region: CAISRLAGKFDEQFF. CDR3 coding DNA: TGTGCCATCAGCAGACTAGCGGGAAAATTTGATGAGCAGTTCTTC.

The chain links TRBV6-5 to TRBJ2-7; D might be TRBD1 (5 bases). CDR1 MNHEY and CDR2 SVGAGI come from the germline V gene. The CDR3 extends over 15 amino acids. Trimming removed 2 bases from V and 6 bases from J, with 17 bases in between. The CDR3 nucleotides are TGTGCCAGCAGTTACGGTTTCGGGCAGGGAACCGAGCAGTACTTC. Amino acid sequence: CASSYGFGQGTEQYF.

This clonotype was seen many times. The V call is TRBV20-1, the J call TRBJ2-5, with unresolved D. Germline-derived CDR1 and CDR2 are DFQATT and SNEGSKA (reference sequence). The CDR3 has 12 amino acids. DNA for the CDR3: TGCAGCGTTATCCACACCCTAGAGACCCAGTACTTC. This sequence encodes CSVIHTLETQYF.